The rows below give T cell receptor beta chains drawn from one sample of a study of blood T cells in healthy people across ages. TCRdb analysed the 5' RACE reads with MiXCR anew, one entry per CDR3 protein. Of hundreds of thousands of distinct CDR3 sequences detected, roughly 24% appear once; the ten largest clones hold 3%. The data were also submitted as part of a second study, on T cells of mothers and their children.

The sample was blood. These receptors were taken from a boy younger than 18 in good health. Each CDR3 is given with its conserved first and last residue. The D gene is left open where the match is weak. Clone size is stated in some rows and not others, as once, few, many or a class when expanded.

V gene: TRBV20-1
D gene: .
clone size: few
CDR3 length: 14
J gene: TRBJ2-1
CDR3 DNA: TGCAGTGCTAGAGATTTTAGGTCCTCCAATGAGCAGTTCTTC
CDR3 protein: CSARDFRSSNEQFF

V gene: TRBV11-1
D gene: .
clone size: .
CDR3 length: 16
J gene: TRBJ2-1
CDR3 DNA: TGTGCCAGCAGCTTAGTTGCACGCGACCCCTACAATGAGCAGTTCTTC
CDR3 protein: CASSLVARDPYNEQFF

V gene: TRBV19
D gene: TRBD2
clone size: .
CDR3 length: 15
J gene: TRBJ2-1
CDR3 DNA: TGTGCCAGTAGTATAGCGGGGGGGGCATACAATGAGCAGTTCTTC
CDR3 protein: CASSIAGGAYNEQFF

V gene: TRBV11-2
D gene: .
clone size: .
CDR3 length: 13
J gene: TRBJ2-2
CDR3 DNA: TGTGCCAGCAGCCCCCTCACCACCGGGGAGCTGTTTTTT
CDR3 protein: CASSPLTTGELFF

V gene: TRBV20-1
D gene: TRBD1
clone size: few
CDR3 length: 14
J gene: TRBJ1-4
CDR3 DNA: TGCAGTGCTAGAGCCGTGACAGGGAATGAAAAACTGTTTTTT
CDR3 protein: CSARAVTGNEKLFF

V gene: TRBV28
D gene: TRBD2
clone size: few
CDR3 length: 19
J gene: TRBJ2-3
CDR3 DNA: TGTGCCAGCAGTTTCCAGGGACTAGCGGGGGGGAGTAGCACAGATACGCAGTATTTT
CDR3 protein: CASSFQGLAGGSSTDTQYF

V gene: TRBV28
D gene: .
clone size: .
CDR3 length: 14
J gene: TRBJ2-3
CDR3 DNA: TGTGCCAGCAGTTTTCTGGCAGCACCAGATACGCAGTATTTT
CDR3 protein: CASSFLAAPDTQYF

V gene: TRBV11-2
D gene: TRBD2
clone size: few
CDR3 length: 16
J gene: TRBJ2-2
CDR3 DNA: TGTGCCAGCAGCTTAGACGGCGGGGGAGACACCGGGGAGCTGTTTTTT
CDR3 protein: CASSLDGGGDTGELFF

V gene: TRBV11-2
D gene: .
clone size: few
CDR3 length: 18
J gene: TRBJ2-2
CDR3 DNA: TGTGCCAGCAGCTTAGGTGGAGCATCGGGACGGCATAGCGGGGAGCTGTTTTTT
CDR3 protein: CASSLGGASGRHSGELFF

V gene: TRBV29-1
D gene: TRBD2
clone size: .
CDR3 length: 18
J gene: TRBJ2-1
CDR3 DNA: TGCAGCGTTGTGGGACTAGCGGGGGGCCTAAGCTCCTACAATGAGCAGTTCTTC
CDR3 protein: CSVVGLAGGLSSYNEQFF

V gene: TRBV12-3/TRBV12-4
D gene: .
clone size: .
CDR3 length: 13
J gene: TRBJ2-5
CDR3 DNA: TGTGCCAGCAGTTTCCGACTTGAAGAGACCCAGTACTTC
CDR3 protein: CASSFRLEETQYF

V gene: TRBV4-2
D gene: .
clone size: few
CDR3 length: 13
J gene: TRBJ2-1
CDR3 DNA: TGTGCCAGCAGCCAAGAGACGCGTAATGAGCAGTTCTTC
CDR3 protein: CASSQETRNEQFF

V gene: TRBV20-1
D gene: TRBD1
clone size: few
CDR3 length: 12
J gene: TRBJ1-2
CDR3 DNA: TGCAGTGCTTGCCGGGACAGATATGGCTACACCTTC
CDR3 protein: CSACRDRYGYTF

V gene: TRBV28
D gene: TRBD1
clone size: .
CDR3 length: 14
J gene: TRBJ2-7
CDR3 DNA: TGTGCCAGCAGTTTAAGACAGGGGGTCTACGAGCAGTACTTC
CDR3 protein: CASSLRQGVYEQYF

V gene: TRBV5-1
D gene: .
clone size: few
CDR3 length: 15
J gene: TRBJ2-3
CDR3 DNA: TGCGCCAGCAGCCGAAACGCCGGCCGCACAAATACGCAGTATTTT
CDR3 protein: CASSRNAGRTNTQYF

V gene: TRBV7-9
D gene: .
clone size: .
CDR3 length: 11
J gene: TRBJ1-1
CDR3 DNA: TGTGCCAGCAGCTTACGGGCCGGAGCTTTCTTT
CDR3 protein: CASSLRAGAFF

V gene: TRBV9
D gene: .
clone size: few
CDR3 length: 11
J gene: TRBJ1-1
CDR3 DNA: TGTGCCAGCGGTATGAACACTGAAGCTTTCTTT
CDR3 protein: CASGMNTEAFF

V gene: TRBV29-1
D gene: .
clone size: .
CDR3 length: 13
J gene: TRBJ2-5
CDR3 DNA: TGCAGCGTATGGGACGGCGGTACGGGGACCCAGTACTTC
CDR3 protein: CSVWDGGTGTQYF

V gene: TRBV7-2
D gene: .
clone size: .
CDR3 length: 19
J gene: TRBJ2-1
CDR3 DNA: TGTGCCAGCAGCTTAGGAGGGCTTCGGGCTTTGGCGGGCAGGAATGAGCAGTTCTTC
CDR3 protein: CASSLGGLRALAGRNEQFF

V gene: TRBV5-1
D gene: .
clone size: few
CDR3 length: 16
J gene: TRBJ1-2
CDR3 DNA: TGCGCCAGCAGTCCTAAACCATACCCTTTCCCCTATGGCTACACCTTC
CDR3 protein: CASSPKPYPFPYGYTF

V gene: TRBV20-1
D gene: .
clone size: .
CDR3 length: 11
J gene: TRBJ2-1
CDR3 DNA: TGCAGTGCTAGAGATAGGGGTGAGCAGTTCTTC
CDR3 protein: CSARDRGEQFF

V gene: TRBV7-9
D gene: TRBD1
clone size: few
CDR3 length: 16
J gene: TRBJ2-3
CDR3 DNA: TGTGCCAGCAGCTTGGCACAGGGGGAGGTCACAGATACGCAGTATTTT
CDR3 protein: CASSLAQGEVTDTQYF

V gene: TRBV5-6
D gene: .
clone size: few
CDR3 length: 16
J gene: TRBJ2-7
CDR3 DNA: TGTGCCAGCAGCCTGGGGGGCGGCGGGGATCTACACGAGCAGTACTTC
CDR3 protein: CASSLGGGGDLHEQYF

V gene: TRBV6-6
D gene: TRBD1
clone size: few
CDR3 length: 17
J gene: TRBJ1-1
CDR3 DNA: TGTGCCAGCAGTTACTCGACCCGGACAGGGCCGAACACTGAAGCTTTCTTT
CDR3 protein: CASSYSTRTGPNTEAFF

V gene: TRBV18
D gene: .
clone size: .
CDR3 length: 16
J gene: TRBJ2-7
CDR3 DNA: TGTGCCAGCTCACCTGCCGGGGCAGGGGTTACCTACGAGCAGTACTTC
CDR3 protein: CASSPAGAGVTYEQYF

V gene: TRBV6-2/TRBV6-3
D gene: .
clone size: .
CDR3 length: 15
J gene: TRBJ1-5
CDR3 DNA: TGTGCCAGCAGTTACGCCGAGACAGGCGCCCGGCCCCAGCATTTT
CDR3 protein: CASSYAETGARPQHF

V gene: TRBV11-2
D gene: .
clone size: .
CDR3 length: 15
J gene: TRBJ1-2
CDR3 DNA: TGTGCCAGCAGCCCGCCCCCGGTGCGGGAGGAGGGCTACACCTTC
CDR3 protein: CASSPPPVREEGYTF